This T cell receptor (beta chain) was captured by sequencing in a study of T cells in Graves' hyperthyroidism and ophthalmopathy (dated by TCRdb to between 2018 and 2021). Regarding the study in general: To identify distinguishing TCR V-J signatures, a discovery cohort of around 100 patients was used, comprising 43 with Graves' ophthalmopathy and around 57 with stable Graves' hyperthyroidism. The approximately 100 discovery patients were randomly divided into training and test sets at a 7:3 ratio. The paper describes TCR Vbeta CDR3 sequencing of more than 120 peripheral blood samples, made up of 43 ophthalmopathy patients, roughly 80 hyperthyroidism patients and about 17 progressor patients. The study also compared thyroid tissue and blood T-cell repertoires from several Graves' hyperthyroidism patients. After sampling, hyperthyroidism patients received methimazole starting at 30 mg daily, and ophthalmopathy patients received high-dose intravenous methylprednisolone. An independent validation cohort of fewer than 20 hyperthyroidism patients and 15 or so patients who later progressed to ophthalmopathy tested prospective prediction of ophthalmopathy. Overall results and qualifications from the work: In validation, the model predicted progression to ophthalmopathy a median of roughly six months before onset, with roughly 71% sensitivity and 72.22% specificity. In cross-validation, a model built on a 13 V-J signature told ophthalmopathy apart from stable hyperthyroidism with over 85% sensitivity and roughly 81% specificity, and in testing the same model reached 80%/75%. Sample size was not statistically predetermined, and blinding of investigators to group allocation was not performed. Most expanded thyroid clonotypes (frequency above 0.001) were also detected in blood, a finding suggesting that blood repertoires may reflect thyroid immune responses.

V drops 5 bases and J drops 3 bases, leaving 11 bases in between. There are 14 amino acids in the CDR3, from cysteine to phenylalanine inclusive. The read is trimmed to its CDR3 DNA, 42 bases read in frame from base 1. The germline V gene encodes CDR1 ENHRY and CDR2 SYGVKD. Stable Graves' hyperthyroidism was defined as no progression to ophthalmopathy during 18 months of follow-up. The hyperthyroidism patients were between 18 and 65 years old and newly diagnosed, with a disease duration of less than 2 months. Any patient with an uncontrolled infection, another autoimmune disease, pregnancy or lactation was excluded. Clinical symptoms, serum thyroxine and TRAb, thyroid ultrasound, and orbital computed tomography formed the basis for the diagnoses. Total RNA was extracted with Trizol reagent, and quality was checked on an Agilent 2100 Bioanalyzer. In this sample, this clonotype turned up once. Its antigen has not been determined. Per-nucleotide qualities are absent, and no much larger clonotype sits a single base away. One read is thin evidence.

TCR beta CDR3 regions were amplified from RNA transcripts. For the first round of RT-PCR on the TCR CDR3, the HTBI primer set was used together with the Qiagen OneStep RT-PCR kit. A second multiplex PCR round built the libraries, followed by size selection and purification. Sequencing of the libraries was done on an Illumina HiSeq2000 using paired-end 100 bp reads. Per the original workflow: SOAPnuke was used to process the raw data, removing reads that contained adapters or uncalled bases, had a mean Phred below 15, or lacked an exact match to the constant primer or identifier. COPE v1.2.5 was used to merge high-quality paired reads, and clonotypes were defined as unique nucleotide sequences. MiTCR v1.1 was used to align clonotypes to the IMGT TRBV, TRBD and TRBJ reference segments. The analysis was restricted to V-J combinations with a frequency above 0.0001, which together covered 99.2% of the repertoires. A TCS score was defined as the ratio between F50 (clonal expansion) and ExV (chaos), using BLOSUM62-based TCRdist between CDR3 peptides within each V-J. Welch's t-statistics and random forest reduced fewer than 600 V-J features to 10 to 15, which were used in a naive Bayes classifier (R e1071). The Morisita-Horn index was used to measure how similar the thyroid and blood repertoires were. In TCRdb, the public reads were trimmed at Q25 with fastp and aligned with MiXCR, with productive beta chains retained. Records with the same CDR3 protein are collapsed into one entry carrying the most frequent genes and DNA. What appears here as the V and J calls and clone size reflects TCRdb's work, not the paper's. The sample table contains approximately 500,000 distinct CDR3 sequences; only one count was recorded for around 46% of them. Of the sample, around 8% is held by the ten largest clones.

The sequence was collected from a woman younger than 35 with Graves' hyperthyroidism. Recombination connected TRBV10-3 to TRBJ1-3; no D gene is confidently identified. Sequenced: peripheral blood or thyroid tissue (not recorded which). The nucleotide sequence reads TGTGCCATCAGTAACGTGGGTTGTGGAAACACCATATATTTT. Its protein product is CAISNVGCGNTIYF.